The T cell receptor beta chain described here comes from a study of blood T cell repertoires in COVID-19. Sequencing used immunoSEQ multiplex PCR; TCRdb keeps in-frame clones, though not all of them. The sample records about 260,000 clones, 82% being singletons. The germline V gene encodes CDR1 SGHTA and CDR2 FQGTGA. V lost 4 bases, J lost 1 base, and 10 bases lay in between. The CDR3 consists of 14 residues. The V call is TRBV7-3, the J call TRBJ1-1; possibly TRBD1 for D (6 bases). This TCR derives from an elderly woman with acute or convalescent COVID-19. Material: peripheral blood. For the CDR3, the DNA is TGTGCCAGCAGCTCCGGGACACCGAACACTGAAGCTTTCTTT. Its protein is CASSSGTPNTEAFF.